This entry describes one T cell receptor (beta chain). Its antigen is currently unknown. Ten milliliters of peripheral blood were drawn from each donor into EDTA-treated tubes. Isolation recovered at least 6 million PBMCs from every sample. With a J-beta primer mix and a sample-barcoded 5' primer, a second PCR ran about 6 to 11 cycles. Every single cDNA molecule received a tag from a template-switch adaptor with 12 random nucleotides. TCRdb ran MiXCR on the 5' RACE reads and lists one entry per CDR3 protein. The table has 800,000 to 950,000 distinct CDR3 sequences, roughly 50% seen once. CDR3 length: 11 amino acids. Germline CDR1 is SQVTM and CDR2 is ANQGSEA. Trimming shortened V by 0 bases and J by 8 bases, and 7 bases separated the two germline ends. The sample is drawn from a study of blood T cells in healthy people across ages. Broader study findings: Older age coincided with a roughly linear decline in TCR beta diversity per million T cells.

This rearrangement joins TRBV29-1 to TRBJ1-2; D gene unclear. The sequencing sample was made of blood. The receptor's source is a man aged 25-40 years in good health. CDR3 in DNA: TGCAGCGTTGAAGACGTTACAGGCTACACCTTC. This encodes CSVEDVTGYTF.